This T cell receptor (beta chain) was sequenced for a study of blood T cell repertoires in COVID-19. Overall study: Sites across the United States, Italy and Spain contributed samples from acute and convalescent COVID-19. Sources were T cells, B-cell-depleted T cells, or PBMCs; the material itself was cDNA or gDNA.

Trimming took 1 base from V and 5 from J; bases not matched to a gene: 5. CDR1 and CDR2 from the germline V gene are SGHVS and FQNEAQ. The CDR3 contains 16 residues. Clones were sequenced by immunoSEQ multiplex PCR, and TCRdb holds only the in-frame ones, with some missing. The sample has more than 45,000 clones; about 90% are singletons. Sequencing input: peripheral blood. This rearrangement joins TRBV7-8 to TRBJ2-2; 9 bases are shared with TRBD1. This TCR came from a man between 65 and 80 years old with active COVID-19. DNA for the CDR3: TGTGCCAGCAGCTTAGAGGGACAGGGTAGAACCGGGGAGCTGTTTTTT. Residues: CASSLEGQGRTGELFF.